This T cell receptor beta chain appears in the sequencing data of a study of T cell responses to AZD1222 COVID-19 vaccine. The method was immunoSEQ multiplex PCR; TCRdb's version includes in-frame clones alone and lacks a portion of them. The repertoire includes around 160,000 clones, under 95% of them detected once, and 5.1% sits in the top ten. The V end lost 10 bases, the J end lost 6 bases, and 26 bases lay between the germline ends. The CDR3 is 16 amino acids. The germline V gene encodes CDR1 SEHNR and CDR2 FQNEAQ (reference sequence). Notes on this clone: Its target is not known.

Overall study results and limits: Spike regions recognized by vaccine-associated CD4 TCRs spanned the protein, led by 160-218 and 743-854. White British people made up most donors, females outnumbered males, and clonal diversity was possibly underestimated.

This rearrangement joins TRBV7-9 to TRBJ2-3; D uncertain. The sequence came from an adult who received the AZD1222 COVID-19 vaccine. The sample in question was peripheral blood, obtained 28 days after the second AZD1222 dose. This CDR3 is CAITLLPQHPGDTQYF. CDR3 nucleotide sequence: TGTGCCATTACCCTTCTTCCCCAGCACCCCGGGGATACGCAGTATTTT.